The 25 T cell receptor beta chains listed next were all sequenced from one sample in a study of T cells in Graves' hyperthyroidism and ophthalmopathy (dated by TCRdb to the late 2010s). Receptors were amplified or captured by multiplex PCR. The sequencer was an Illumina HiSeq 2000. The TCR beta CDR3 regions were amplified from RNA transcripts. The TCR CDR3 was subjected to a first round of RT-PCR using the HTBI primer set and the Qiagen OneStep RT-PCR kit. Clones were called with MiXCR by TCRdb after fastp trimmed the public reads at Q25, and only in-frame beta chains were retained. Under each unique CDR3 protein, matching rows form one entry showing the most common genes and DNA. Within this sample are a few hundred thousand distinct CDR3 sequences, with approximately 44% of them counted one time only. Jointly, the top ten make up about 8.3% of the sample. Material for sequencing was peripheral blood or thyroid tissue (not recorded which). Receptors were obtained from a woman aged 18-29 years with Graves' hyperthyroidism.

The J gene is TRBJ2-7, the V gene TRBV15, with 12 positions matching TRBD2. The CDR3 has 14 amino acids. From germline, CDR1 is LNHNV and CDR2 YYDKDF (reference sequence). V lost 5 bases, J lost 4 bases, and 3 bases stayed unmatched. CDR3 DNA sequence: TGTGCCACCAGCGTTGGACTAGCGGGATACGAGCAGTACTTC. Translation: CATSVGLAGYEQYF.

This clonotype occurred a few times. The chain combines TRBV10-2 with TRBJ1-5, with D perhaps matching TRBD1 (6 bases). Germline CDR1 and CDR2: WSHSY and SAAADI. CDR3 length: 13 residues. V was pared by 5 bases and J by 7 bases, with 12 bases between. CDR3 coding DNA: TGCGCCAGCAGTCCAGGGGCGCGGCAGCCCCAGCATTTT. It is translated as CASSPGARQPQHF.

Ten or more counts support this clonotype. The J gene is TRBJ1-5, the V gene TRBV10-3, with D unclear. The CDR3 is 14 residues long. Germline V gives CDR1 ENHRY, CDR2 SYGVKD. V was pared by 3 bases and J by 0 bases, with 6 bases between. CDR3 sequence (DNA): TGTGCCATCAGTGACAATGATAGCAATCAGCCCCAGCATTTT. Amino acid sequence: CAISDNDSNQPQHF.

V gene TRBV11-2 combines with J gene TRBJ2-2, with 10 bases identical to TRBD1. The germline gives CDR1 SGHAT, CDR2 FQNNGV. The junction had 7 bases not matched to a gene; V was cut back by 10 bases and J by 5 bases. The length of the CDR3 is 14 residues. CDR3 sequence: CATPGTGETGELFF. The CDR3 region has the DNA TGTGCCACCCCCGGGACAGGGGAAACCGGGGAGCTGTTTTTT. Filled out from reference TRBV11-2 and TRBJ2-2, the complete variable domain reads EAGVAQSPRYKIIEKRQSVAFWCNPISGHATLYWYQQILGQGPKLLIQFQNNGVVDDSQLPKDRFSAERLKGVDSTLKIQPAKLEDSAVYLCATPGTGETGELFFGEGSRLTVL.

This clonotype has just a few counts. The genes are TRBV2 and TRBJ2-7; possibly TRBD2 for D (6 bases). The CDR3 is 13 residues long. V lost 4 bases to trimming and J lost 2 bases, with 9 bases between them. Germline V CDR1 and CDR2: SNHLY, FYNNEI. The CDR3 protein is CASSGGTPYEQYF. The CDR3 DNA reads as TGTGCCAGCAGTGGCGGGACTCCCTACGAGCAGTACTTC.

This chain uses TRBV14 with TRBJ2-5; D perhaps matches TRBD2 (6 bases). Germline CDR1 is SGHDN and CDR2 is FVKESK. V was trimmed by 4 bases and J by 2 bases, leaving 14 bases between them. This CDR3 is 15 amino acids long. CDR3 in DNA: TGTGCCAGCAGCCCCGATGGGGCGGGGCAAGAGACCCAGTACTTC. Translation gives CASSPDGAGQETQYF.

Turning to this clonotype: An end of the junction does not agree with germline; a read error may underlie this. V and J are TRBV2 and TRBJ1-2; no reliable D call. This CDR3 has 14 amino acids. Germline lookup yields CDR1 SNHLY and CDR2 FYNNEI. The CDR3 is CAGSAAQLQGGYTF. The CDR3 DNA follows: TGTGCCGGCAGCGCGGCTCAGCTCCAAGGAGGCTACACCTTC.

The genes are TRBV7-8 and TRBJ1-3, with a tentative D call TRBD1 (5 bases). Germline CDR1 and CDR2: SGHVS and FQNEAQ. Trimming shortened V by 4 bases and J by 0 bases, and 10 bases separated the two germline ends. The CDR3 totals 15 residues. The chain's CDR3 is CASSSQGSSGNTIYF. For the CDR3, the DNA is TGTGCCAGCAGCTCGCAGGGCAGCTCTGGAAACACCATATATTTT.

Ten or more counts support this clonotype. The V gene is TRBV20-1, the J gene TRBJ1-3, with D possibly matching TRBD1 (5 bases). Trimming left V 6 bases short and J 2 bases short, with 17 bases between. Germline V gives CDR1 DFQATT, CDR2 SNEGSKA (reference sequence). This CDR3 contains 15 residues. The CDR3 region has the DNA TGCAGTGCCACCCCAGGGCATGGGGCTGGAAACACCATATATTTT. Its translation: CSATPGHGAGNTIYF.

This chain connects TRBV2 to TRBJ2-7, with D uncertain. The CDR3 totals 11 residues. Trimming shortened V by 6 bases and J by 7 bases, and 10 bases separated the two germline ends. Germline V gene sequence: CDR1 SNHLY, CDR2 FYNNEI. As DNA, the CDR3 is TGTGCCAGCAGGGTGGTCGATGAGCAGTACTTC. It encodes CASRVVDEQYF.

This clonotype was seen ten or more times. V and J are TRBV20-1 and TRBJ1-1; TRBD1 aligns across 10 bases. Trimming took 5 bases from V and 5 from J; bases not matched to a gene: 5. Germline CDR1 and CDR2: DFQATT and SNEGSKA (reference sequence). This CDR3 spans 13 amino acids. DNA of the CDR3: TGCAGTGCTCGCCGGGACAGGGGAACTGAAGCTTTCTTT. It is translated as CSARRDRGTEAFF.

CDR3 amino acids: CASSATTGVLGYTF. The CDR3 DNA reads as TGTGCCAGCAGTGCTACCACAGGCGTTCTTGGCTACACCTTC. The chain employs TRBV25-1 and TRBJ1-2; tentative D call: TRBD1 (5 bases). V was clipped by 4 bases and J by 7 bases, with 16 bases between them. Germline V CDR1 and CDR2: MGHDK, SYGVNS. The CDR3 sequence is 14 residues long.

The chain couples TRBV7-2 to TRBJ2-5; no clear D. The CDR3 has 11 residues. V was pared by 5 bases and J by 5 bases, with 6 bases between. The germline V gene encodes CDR1 SGHTA and CDR2 FQGNSA. The DNA of the CDR3 is TGTGCCAGCAGCCGCCCGGAGACCCAGTACTTC. Its protein product is CASSRPETQYF.

This clonotype has a count of ten or more. The V call is TRBV20-1, the J call TRBJ2-2; 10 bases fit TRBD2. The CDR3 totals 15 residues. Germline loops: CDR1 DFQATT, CDR2 SNEGSKA (reference sequence). V lost 3 bases to trimming and J lost 5 bases; unmatched junction nucleotides: 6. The CDR3 bases are TGCAGTGCTAGGGAGCTAGCGGGAGTGACCGGGGAGCTGTTTTTT. It translates to CSARELAGVTGELFF.

This clonotype was seen a handful of times. The chain recombines TRBV27 with TRBJ1-2, with D perhaps matching TRBD1 (5 bases). Trimming stripped 0 bases from V and 6 bases from J, with 17 bases between. CDR3 length: 16 residues. Germline V lookup: CDR1 MNHEY, CDR2 SMNVEV (reference sequence). In nucleotides, the CDR3 is TGTGCCAGCAGTTTATCTCCCACAGGCCGCCCTAATGGCTACACCTTC. It translates to CASSLSPTGRPNGYTF.

Many counts were recorded for this clonotype. V gene TRBV27 combines with J gene TRBJ1-6; perhaps TRBD1 as D (5 bases). Per germline, CDR1 MNHEY and CDR2 SMNVEV (reference sequence). This CDR3 region has 13 residues. Trimming took off 0 bases at V and 9 bases at J, with 6 bases between the two ends. CDR3 DNA: TGTGCCAGCAGTTTATCGGGGGTTTCACCCCTCCACTTT. This translates into CASSLSGVSPLHF.

This clonotype was detected ten times or more. This chain uses TRBV20-1 with TRBJ2-5; maybe TRBD1 (6 bases). The CDR3 has 14 amino acids. The ends were cut back, 0 bases at V and 1 base at J, with 9 bases in the middle. The germline V gene has CDR1 DFQATT and CDR2 SNEGSKA (reference sequence). CDR3 in DNA: TGCAGTGCTAGAGAGGCCAGGGGCCAAGAGACCCAGTACTTC. The encoded protein is CSAREARGQETQYF.

The rearrangement uses TRBV7-6 and TRBJ2-7; weak D call: TRBD2 (6 bases). Germline lookup yields CDR1 SGHVS and CDR2 FNYEAQ. Trimming cost V 4 bases and J 5 bases, with 15 bases left between them. The CDR3 consists of 14 residues. The CDR3 nucleotides read TGTGCCAGCAGCTCGATAGCGGCTAGCAACGAGCAGTACTTC. Its translation is CASSSIAASNEQYF.

In its sample, this clonotype was seen many times. The chain carries TRBV12-3 or TRBV12-4 and TRBJ1-2, with D perhaps TRBD1 (6 bases). The germline V and J ends were trimmed by 5 bases and 8 bases, with 15 bases remaining between them. The CDR3 loop spans 13 amino acids. CDR3 region: CASSPVPGAGYTF. The CDR3 DNA reads TGTGCCAGCAGTCCTGTGCCGGGGGCGGGCTACACCTTC.

The rearrangement links TRBV20-1 to TRBJ2-7; 7 bases are a match to TRBD2. Germline CDR1 reads DFQATT; CDR2 reads SNEGSKA (reference sequence). The CDR3 totals 13 residues. The trim removed 6 bases at V and 2 bases at J, leaving 7 bases unmatched. DNA for the CDR3: TGCAGTGCCAGCGGGGCCAGAACCTACGAGCAGTACTTC. Its protein product is CSASGARTYEQYF.

This sequence joins TRBV11-1 and TRBJ2-7; the match to TRBD1 covers 10 bases. CDR3 length: 15 amino acids. Unmatched junction bases numbered 17, after V lost 11 bases and J lost 7 bases. Germline CDR1 SGHAT, CDR2 FQDESV (reference sequence). The CDR3 nucleotides read TGTGCCTGGAGTCCGGGTGGGGACAGGGGCAGAGAGCAGTACTTC. Protein sequence: CAWSPGGDRGREQYF.

The gene calls are TRBV27 and TRBJ2-2; D is unclear. V lost 5 bases and J 4 bases, leaving 11 bases between the germline ends. The CDR3 runs 14 residues. Per the germline V gene, CDR1 is MNHEY and CDR2 is SMNVEV (reference sequence). The CDR3: CASSPIWGTGELFF. Written as DNA, the CDR3 is TGTGCCAGCAGTCCGATTTGGGGCACCGGGGAGCTGTTTTTT.

Turning to this clonotype: A single base separates this from a much larger clone, so it may be a read error. The V call is TRBV10-3, the J call TRBJ1-1, with a weak D call TRBD1 (6 bases). This CDR3 is 15 amino acids long. The V end lost 6 bases, the J end lost 5 bases, and 19 bases lay between the germline ends. CDR1 is ENHRY, CDR2 SYGVKD, per germline. CDR3 DNA: TGTGCCATCAGCCGAAAGGGAAAGACAGGAACTGAAGCTTTCTTT. Translated: CAISRKGKTGTEAFF.

CDR3 sequence reads: CAISDVGRVSEAFF. CDR3 sequence (DNA): TGTGCCATCAGTGACGTAGGCAGGGTGAGTGAAGCTTTCTTT. The V call is TRBV10-3, the J call TRBJ1-1; the D gene is possibly TRBD1 (5 bases). Per the germline V gene, CDR1 is ENHRY and CDR2 is SYGVKD. V was cut by 3 bases and J by 7 bases, with 15 bases left in between. The CDR3 is 14 residues long.

The chain joins TRBV29-1 to TRBJ2-5, with D possibly TRBD2 on 5 matching bases. This CDR3 region has 13 residues. In germline, CDR1 is SQVTM, CDR2 ANQGSEA. V was clipped by 4 bases and J by 7 bases, with 16 bases between them. Written as DNA, the CDR3 is TGCAGCGTTGTGAGCGGCGTAACAGTGACCCAGTACTTC. This encodes CSVVSGVTVTQYF.